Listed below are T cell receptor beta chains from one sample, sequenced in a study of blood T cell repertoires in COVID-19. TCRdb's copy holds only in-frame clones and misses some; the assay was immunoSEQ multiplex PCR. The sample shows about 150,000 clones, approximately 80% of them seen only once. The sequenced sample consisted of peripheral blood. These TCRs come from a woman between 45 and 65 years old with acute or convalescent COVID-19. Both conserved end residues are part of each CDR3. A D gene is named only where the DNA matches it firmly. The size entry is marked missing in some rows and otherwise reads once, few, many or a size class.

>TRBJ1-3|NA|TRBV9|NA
CASSPGGAGNTIYF
TGTGCCAGCAGCCCCGGAGGGGCCGGAAACACCATATATTTT
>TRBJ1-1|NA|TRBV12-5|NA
CASGLDSSLNTEAFF
TGTGCTAGTGGTCTGGACAGCAGTTTGAACACTGAAGCTTTCTTT
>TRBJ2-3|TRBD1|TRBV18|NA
CASSATGFADTQYF
TGTGCCAGCTCAGCGACAGGGTTTGCAGATACGCAGTATTTT
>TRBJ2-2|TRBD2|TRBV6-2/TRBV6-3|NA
CASSVAGVPNTGELFF
TGTGCCAGCAGCGTAGCGGGGGTTCCGAACACCGGGGAGCTGTTTTTT
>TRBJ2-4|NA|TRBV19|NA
CASSIIGDIQYF
TGTGCCAGTAGTATCATAGGGGACATTCAGTACTTC
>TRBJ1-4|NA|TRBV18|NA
CASSPEVLSSSEKLFF
TGTGCCAGCTCACCGGAGGTCCTGAGTTCATCCGAAAAACTGTTTTTT
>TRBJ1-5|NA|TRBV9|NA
CASSIYEEGQPQHF
TGTGCCAGCAGCATATACGAGGAGGGCCAGCCCCAGCATTTT
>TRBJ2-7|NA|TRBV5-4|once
CASSNLEFDYEQYF
TGTGCCAGCAGCAACTTAGAGTTCGACTACGAGCAGTACTTC
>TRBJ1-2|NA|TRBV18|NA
CASSPLREGYTF
TGTGCCAGCTCACCACTACGAGAGGGCTACACCTTC
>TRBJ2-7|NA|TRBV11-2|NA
CASSLVPAPGTPYTYEQYF
TGTGCCAGCAGCTTAGTGCCGGCCCCCGGGACACCTTACACCTACGAGCAGTACTTC
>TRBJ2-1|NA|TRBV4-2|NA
CASSQATGDGLNEQFF
TGTGCCAGCAGCCAAGCGACGGGGGATGGCCTCAATGAGCAGTTCTTC
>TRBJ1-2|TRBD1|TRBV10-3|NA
CAIDQGGGYTF
TGTGCCATCGATCAGGGGGGTGGCTACACCTTC